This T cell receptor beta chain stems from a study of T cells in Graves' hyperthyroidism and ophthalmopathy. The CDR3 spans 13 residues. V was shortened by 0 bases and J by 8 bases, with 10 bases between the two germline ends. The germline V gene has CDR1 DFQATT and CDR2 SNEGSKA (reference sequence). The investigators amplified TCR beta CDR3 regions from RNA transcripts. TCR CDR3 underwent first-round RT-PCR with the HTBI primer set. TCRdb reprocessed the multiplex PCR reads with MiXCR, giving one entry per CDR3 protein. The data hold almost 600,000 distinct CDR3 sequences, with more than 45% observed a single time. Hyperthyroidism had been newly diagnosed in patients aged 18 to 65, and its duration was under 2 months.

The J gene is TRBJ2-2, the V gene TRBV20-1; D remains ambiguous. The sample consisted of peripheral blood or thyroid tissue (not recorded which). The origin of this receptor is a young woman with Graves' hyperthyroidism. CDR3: CSARDKGRGELFF. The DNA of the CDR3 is TGCAGTGCTAGAGATAAAGGCAGGGGGGAGCTGTTTTTT.